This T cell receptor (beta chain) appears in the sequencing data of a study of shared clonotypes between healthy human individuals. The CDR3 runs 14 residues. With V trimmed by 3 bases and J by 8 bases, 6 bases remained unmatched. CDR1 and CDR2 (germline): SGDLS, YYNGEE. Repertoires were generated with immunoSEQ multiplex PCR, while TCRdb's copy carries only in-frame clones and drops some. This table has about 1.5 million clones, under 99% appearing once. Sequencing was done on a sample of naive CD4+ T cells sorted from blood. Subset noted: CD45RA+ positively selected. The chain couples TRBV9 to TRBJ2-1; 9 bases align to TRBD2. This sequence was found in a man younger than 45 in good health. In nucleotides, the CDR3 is TGTGCCAGCAGCGCCCAGATAGCGGGAGATGAGCAGTTCTTC. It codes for CASSAQIAGDEQFF.